This T cell receptor (beta chain) was profiled in a study of blood T cell repertoires in COVID-19. The wider study: PBMCs, B-cell-depleted T cells, or T cells provided the cDNA or gDNA that made up the material.

Sequencing was performed with immunoSEQ multiplex PCR; in TCRdb, only in-frame clones are kept and a portion is missing. The profile shows 180,000 or so clones, 70% to 90% of them singletons. The V gene end was trimmed by 5 bases and the J gene end by 13 bases; junction bases not matched to a gene: 11. Per germline, CDR1 SQVTM and CDR2 ANQGSEA. This CDR3 is built from 12 residues. The chain uses TRBV29-1 and TRBJ2-1; 7 bases line up with TRBD1. The source material was peripheral blood. The clonotype comes from a woman between 25 and 40 years old with acute or convalescent COVID-19. CDR3 sequence reads: CSVPTAGTAQFF. Here the CDR3 DNA reads TGCAGCGTTCCGACAGCCGGGACAGCCCAGTTCTTC.